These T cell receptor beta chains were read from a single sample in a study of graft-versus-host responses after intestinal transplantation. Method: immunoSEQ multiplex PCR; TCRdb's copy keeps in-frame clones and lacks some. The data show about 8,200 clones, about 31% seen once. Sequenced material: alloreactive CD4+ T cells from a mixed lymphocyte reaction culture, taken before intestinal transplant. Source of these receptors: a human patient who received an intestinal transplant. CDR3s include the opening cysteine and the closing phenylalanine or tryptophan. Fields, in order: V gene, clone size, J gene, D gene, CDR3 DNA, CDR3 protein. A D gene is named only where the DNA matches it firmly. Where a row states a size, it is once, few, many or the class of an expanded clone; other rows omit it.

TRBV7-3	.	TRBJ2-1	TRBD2	TGTGCCAGCAGCTTGGGTGGCGGGAGGGGAGAGCAGTTCTTC	CASSLGGGRGEQFF
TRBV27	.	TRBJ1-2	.	TGTGCCAGCAGTTTAAAGGGGACTTATGGCTACACCTTC	CASSLKGTYGYTF
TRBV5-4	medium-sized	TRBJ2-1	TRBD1	TGTGCCAGCAGCCCCGGTTGGACAGGGGGTGGTGAGCAGTTCTTC	CASSPGWTGGGEQFF
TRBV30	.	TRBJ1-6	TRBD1	TGTGCCTGGAGTGTACTTGGCAGGGGGGAGAATTCACCCCTCCACTTT	CAWSVLGRGENSPLHF
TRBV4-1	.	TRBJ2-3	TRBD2	TGCGCCAGCAGCCAAGAACTAGCGGGAGCCCGAATTAAAAGCACAGATACGCAGTATTTT	CASSQELAGARIKSTDTQYF
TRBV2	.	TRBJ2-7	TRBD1	TGTGCCAGCAGTTACCGGGACAGGGCTAACGAGCAGTACTTC	CASSYRDRANEQYF
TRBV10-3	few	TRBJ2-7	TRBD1	TGTGCCATCAGTGGGGCCCCCCGCAGGGGGTCCGGCGAGCAGTACTTC	CAISGAPRRGSGEQYF
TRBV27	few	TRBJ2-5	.	TGTGCCAGCAGTGACAGGGTGGGGAGGATTCCCCAGTACTTC	CASSDRVGRIPQYF
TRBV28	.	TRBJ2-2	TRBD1	TGTGCCAGCAGCCGGACAGGGGGAATGAACACCGGGGAGCTGTTTTTT	CASSRTGGMNTGELFF
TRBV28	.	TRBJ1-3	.	TGTGCCAGCAGTTTACGCCAGGGCGGAAACACCATATATTTT	CASSLRQGGNTIYF
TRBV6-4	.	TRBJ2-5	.	TGTGCCAGCAGTGACGTTGCAGAAGAGACCCAGTACTTC	CASSDVAEETQYF
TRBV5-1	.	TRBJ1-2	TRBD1	TGCGCCAGCAGCTTTCGGACAGGGGGCGGGAATGGCTACACCTTC	CASSFRTGGGNGYTF
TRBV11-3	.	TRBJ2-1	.	TGTGCCAGCAGCTTGGGAGTGGAGAATGAGCAGTTCTTC	CASSLGVENEQFF
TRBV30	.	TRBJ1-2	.	TGTGCCTGGAGTGTACAGGGAGTAGGCTATGGCTACACCTTC	CAWSVQGVGYGYTF
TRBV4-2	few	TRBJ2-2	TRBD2	TGTGCCAGCAGCCAAGATGTGGGGGGGGCCGGGGAGCTGTTTTTT	CASSQDVGGAGELFF
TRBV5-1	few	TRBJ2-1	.	TGCGCCAGCATGGAAGGGGCCAATGAGCAGTTCTTC	CASMEGANEQFF
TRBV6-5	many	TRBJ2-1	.	TGTGCCAGCAGTTACTCCCCCGTGACTTACAATGAGCAGTTCTTC	CASSYSPVTYNEQFF
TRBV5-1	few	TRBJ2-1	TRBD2	TGCGCCAGCAGCTTGCGGCTAGCGGGAGGCCATGAGCAGTTCTTC	CASSLRLAGGHEQFF
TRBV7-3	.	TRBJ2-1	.	TGTGCCAGCAGCCCGAGCCGGGCCCTCAGCGGGAATGAGCAGTTCTTC	CASSPSRALSGNEQFF
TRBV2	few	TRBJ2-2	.	TGTGCCAGCAGTGAAACGGGAACCGGGGAGCTGTTTTTT	CASSETGTGELFF
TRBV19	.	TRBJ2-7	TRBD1	TGTGCCAGTAGTAGGACAGGGGGCGTCTACGAGCAGTACTTC	CASSRTGGVYEQYF
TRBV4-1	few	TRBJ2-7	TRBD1	TGCGCCAGCAGCCAAGACCGGGACAGGGGCTCCTACGAGCAGTACTTC	CASSQDRDRGSYEQYF
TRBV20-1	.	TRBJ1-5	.	TGCAGTGCCTCAGGGAATCAGCCCCAGCATTTT	CSASGNQPQHF
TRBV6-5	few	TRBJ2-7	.	TGTGCCAGCAGGGAGATCTACGAGCAGTACTTC	CASREIYEQYF
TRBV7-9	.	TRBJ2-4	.	TGTGCCAGCAGCTTCTGGGGGGTAGACATTCAGTACTTC	CASSFWGVDIQYF
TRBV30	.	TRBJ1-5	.	TGTGCCTGGTCACCAGGGCGTAGTCAGCCCCAGCATTTT	CAWSPGRSQPQHF
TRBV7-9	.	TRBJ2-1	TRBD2	TGTGCCAGCAGCTTAACACTAGCGGGAGGAAGCAATGAGCAGTTCTTC	CASSLTLAGGSNEQFF
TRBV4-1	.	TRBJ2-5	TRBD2	TGCGCCAGCAGCCAAGGCATAATTTGGACTAGCGGGAGAGGCGCGGTCAAAGAGACCCAGTACTTC	CASSQGIIWTSGRGAVKETQYF
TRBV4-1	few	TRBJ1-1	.	TGCGCCAGCAGCCCCCCCCTAGCTCTTAACACTGAAGCTTTCTTT	CASSPPLALNTEAFF
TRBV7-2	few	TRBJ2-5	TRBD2	TGTGCCAGCAAGCGGAGAGCGGGGGGGGCATTAGAGACCCAGTACTTC	CASKRRAGGALETQYF
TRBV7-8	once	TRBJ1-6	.	TGTGCCAGCAGCTCTACAGGGACTAATTCACCCCTCCACTTT	CASSSTGTNSPLHF
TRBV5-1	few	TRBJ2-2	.	TGCGCCAGCAGCGAGGGTCTACGAGACACCGGGGAGCTGTTTTTT	CASSEGLRDTGELFF
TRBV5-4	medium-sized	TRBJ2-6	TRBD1	TGTGCCAGCAGCTCCGTGGGACAGGGCCCTGGGGCCAACGTCCTGACTTTC	CASSSVGQGPGANVLTF
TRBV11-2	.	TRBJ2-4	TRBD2	TGTGCCAGCAGCTTAGGCGGGAGGGCCGTTCAGTACTTC	CASSLGGRAVQYF
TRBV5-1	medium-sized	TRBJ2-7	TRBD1	TGCGCCAGCAGCTTGTCGCCAGGGGGACCCTACGAGCAGTACTTC	CASSLSPGGPYEQYF
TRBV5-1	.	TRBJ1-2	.	TGCGCCAGTATGGGGCCGTGGGGCTACACCTTC	CASMGPWGYTF
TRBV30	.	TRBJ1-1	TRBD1	TGTGCCTGGAGCGACGGGACAGGACCCGAAGCTTTCTTT	CAWSDGTGPEAFF
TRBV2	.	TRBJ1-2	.	TGTGCCAGCAGTATCGGGAGAGCTAACTATGGCTACACCTTC	CASSIGRANYGYTF
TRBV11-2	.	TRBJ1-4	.	TGTGCCAGCAGCTTGGCAGGGGCAACTAATGAAAAACTGTTTTTT	CASSLAGATNEKLFF
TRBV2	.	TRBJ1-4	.	TGTGCCAGCATCGGACAGATGAGGGAAAAACTGTTTTTT	CASIGQMREKLFF
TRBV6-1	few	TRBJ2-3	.	TGTGCCAGCAGGACAGGCTCTAGCACAGATACGCAGTATTTT	CASRTGSSTDTQYF
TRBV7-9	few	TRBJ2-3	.	TGTGCCAGCAGCTTAGCGGGAGCAGATACGCAGTATTTT	CASSLAGADTQYF
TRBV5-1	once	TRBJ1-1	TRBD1	TGCGCCAGCAGCTTGGCCGGGACAGGGAGGACTGAAGCTTTCTTT	CASSLAGTGRTEAFF
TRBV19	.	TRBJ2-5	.	TGTGCCAGTAGTATGATAGACAGGCAAGAGACCCAGTACTTC	CASSMIDRQETQYF